These 17 T cell receptor beta chains were sequenced from one sample in a study of blood T cell repertoires in COVID-19. Measured with immunoSEQ multiplex PCR; TCRdb has only the in-frame clones, and not every one. The sample records about 80,000 clones, approximately 80% being singletons. Sequenced material: peripheral blood. Receptors originate from a man older than 75 with acute or convalescent COVID-19.

The chain employs TRBV11-2 and TRBJ1-1; D not resolved. The V end was cut by 5 bases, the J end by 11 bases, with 18 bases between. This CDR3 contains 13 residues. CDR1 and CDR2 from the germline V gene are SGHAT and FQNNGV. The DNA of the CDR3 is TGTGCCAGCAGCACACCACAGACCGGAGGGGCTTTCTTT. Protein: CASSTPQTGGAFF.

This chain uses TRBV7-9 with TRBJ1-5; possibly TRBD1 for D (6 bases). This CDR3 is 16 amino acids long. Germline V lookup: CDR1 SEHNR, CDR2 FQNEAQ (reference sequence). Between the trimmed V and J ends, which lost 2 bases and 7 bases, there was a span of 18 bases. CDR3 DNA: TGTGCCAGCAGCTTATGGACAGTCCCAGCCGGGCAGCCCCAGCATTTT. It encodes CASSLWTVPAGQPQHF.

The chain recombines TRBV4-1 with TRBJ1-6; D not resolved. The CDR3 covers 13 residues. V was trimmed by 1 base and J by 7 bases, leaving 5 bases between them. CDR1 and CDR2 from the germline V gene are MGHRA and YSYEKL. Here the CDR3 reads CASSQGENSPLHF. The CDR3 coding sequence is TGCGCCAGCAGCCAAGGGGAGAATTCACCCCTCCACTTT.

The CDR3 DNA sequence: TGTGCCAGTAGTATGGCAGGGGGCGACACCGGGGAGCTGTTTTTT. This translates into CASSMAGGDTGELFF. The rearrangement joins TRBV19 to TRBJ2-2, with 8 bases matching TRBD1. The junction had 3 bases not matched to a gene; V was cut back by 3 bases and J by 3 bases. CDR1 and CDR2 from the germline V gene are LNHDA and SQIVND (reference sequence). CDR3 length equals 15 residues.

The CDR3 bases are TGTGCCCAGGGGAACGGCTACGAGCAGTACTTC. It specifies CAQGNGYEQYF. This chain links TRBV5-4 with TRBJ2-7; D perhaps matches TRBD1 (6 bases). Germline CDR1 and CDR2: SGHNT and YYREEE (reference sequence). The V and J ends lost 10 bases and 3 bases respectively, with 11 bases between them. The CDR3 is 11 amino acids.

The chain recombines TRBV2 with TRBJ1-5, with TRBD1 as a possible D gene (5 bases). CDR1 SNHLY and CDR2 FYNNEI come from the germline V gene. The ends were cut back, 11 bases at V and 3 bases at J, with 14 bases in the middle. There are 13 residues in the CDR3. The CDR3 coding sequence is TGTGCCGCCACGACAGATAACAATCAGCCCCAGCATTTT. It codes for CAATTDNNQPQHF.

The genes are TRBV5-6 and TRBJ2-7; 8 nucleotides line up with TRBD1. This CDR3 comprises 13 residues. Losses at the gene ends were 4 bases for V and 6 bases for J; bases not matched to a gene: 6. In germline, CDR1 is SGHDT, CDR2 YYEEEE. The CDR3 loop is CASSLDRAFEQYF. The CDR3 DNA reads TGTGCCAGCAGCCTGGACAGGGCTTTCGAGCAGTACTTC. Filled out from reference TRBV5-6 and TRBJ2-7, the complete variable domain reads DAGVTQSPTHLIKTRGQQVTLRCSPKSGHDTVSWYQQALGQGPQFIFQYYEEEERQRGNFPDRFSGHQFPNYSSELNVNALLLGDSALYLCASSLDRAFEQYFGPGTRLTVT.

V is TRBV3-1 (or the pseudogene TRBV3-2) and J is TRBJ1-2; 8 bases match TRBD1. The CDR3 has 14 residues. The germline V gene encodes CDR1 LGHDT and CDR2 YNNKEL (reference sequence). After removal of 3 bases from V and 6 bases from J, the junction contained 6 bases not matched to a gene. The CDR3 spells CASSHTGTGDGYTF. The CDR3 DNA is TGTGCCAGCAGCCATACCGGGACAGGAGATGGCTACACCTTC.

This sequence joins TRBV27 and TRBJ2-1; 10 bases are shared with TRBD1. Germline lookup yields CDR1 MNHEY and CDR2 SMNVEV (reference sequence). CDR3 size: 14 residues. V shed 2 bases, J shed 7 bases, and the junction held 2 bases outside the gene matches. CDR3 amino acids: CASSLRTGGNEQFF. CDR3 DNA: TGTGCCAGCAGTTTACGGACAGGGGGGAATGAGCAGTTCTTC.

This chain links TRBV5-6 with TRBJ2-5, with D maybe TRBD1 (6 bases). V gave up 4 bases and J gave up 2 bases, with 15 bases separating them. There are 15 residues in the CDR3. Looked up from germline, CDR1 is SGHDT and CDR2 is YYEEEE. As DNA, the CDR3 is TGTGCCAGCAGCCGCACAGGGAGAGGGCAAGAGACCCAGTACTTC. Its translation is CASSRTGRGQETQYF.

This clone was recorded once. The chain has TRBV6-5 and TRBJ2-2; TRBD1 might be the D (5 bases). CDR1 MNHEY and CDR2 SVGAGI come from the germline V gene. The germline V and J ends were trimmed by 11 bases and 0 bases, with 16 bases remaining between them. The length of the CDR3 is 15 residues. CDR3 nucleotides: TGTGCCTCTATCCGAACAGGCACGAACACCGGGGAGCTGTTTTTT. Its protein product is CASIRTGTNTGELFF.

The chain carries TRBV15 and TRBJ2-2, with TRBD2 identical over 14 bases. CDR3 length: 19 amino acids. CDR1 is LNHNV and CDR2 is YYDKDF in the germline V gene (reference sequence). The ends lost 0 bases at V and 4 bases at J; junction bases unmatched: 7. In DNA form, the CDR3 reads TGTGCCACCAGCAGAGATCGCCCCGGGACTAGCGGGGGCACCGGGGAGCTGTTTTTT. Translating it yields CATSRDRPGTSGGTGELFF.

This clone rates as medium-sized (0.01 to 0.1%). This chain links TRBV4-1 with TRBJ2-7; D may be TRBD2 (6 bases). Trimming took off 1 base at V and 4 bases at J, with 14 bases between the two ends. Germline CDR1 is MGHRA and CDR2 is YSYEKL. The CDR3 is made up of 15 amino acids. CDR3 sequence: CASSQVPGTQYEQYF. CDR3 DNA: TGCGCCAGCAGCCAAGTTCCAGGGACTCAGTACGAGCAGTACTTC.

This chain uses TRBV20-1 with TRBJ2-3; D gene ambiguous. Per the germline V gene, CDR1 is DFQATT and CDR2 is SNEGSKA (reference sequence). The germline V and J ends were trimmed by 6 bases and 4 bases, with 5 bases remaining between them. The CDR3 sequence is 10 residues long. CDR3 nucleotides: TGCAGTGCCCTCCCAGATACGCAGTATTTT. This sequence encodes CSALPDTQYF.

This clone was seen at least ten times. The sample carries other DNA sequences with the same CDR3. The chain links TRBV15 to TRBJ2-5; maybe TRBD1 (5 bases). There are 13 residues in the CDR3. Trimming removed 1 base from V and 2 bases from J, with 5 bases in between. The V gene's germline CDR1 is LNHNV and CDR2 YYDKDF (reference sequence). The CDR3 nucleotides read TGTGCCACCAGCAGAGGACAGCAAGAGACCCAGTACTTC. Translating gives CATSRGQQETQYF.

In this sample, this clone turned up a few times. The junction departs from the called germline gene at one end, perhaps through a read error. The chain carries TRBV23-1 and TRBJ2-7; TRBD2 might be the D (6 bases). TRBV23-1 is classed as an ORF, of uncertain function. The CDR3 totals 9 residues. DNA of the CDR3: TGCGCCAGCAGAGGGCCGCGGGAATTC. Protein sequence: CASRGPREF.

This chain links TRBV5-8 with TRBJ1-6; TRBD1 is a possible D gene (5 bases). The CDR3 consists of 16 residues. Germline-derived CDR1 and CDR2 are SGHTS and YDEGEE. Trimming removed 2 bases from V and 5 bases from J, with 14 bases in between. CDR3 protein: CASSFTYRIHNSPLHF. The CDR3 DNA is TGTGCCAGCAGCTTTACCTACAGGATACATAATTCACCCCTCCACTTT.